This TCR beta chain was obtained from a study of blood T cell repertoires in COVID-19. Study in general: T cells, B-cell-depleted T cells, or PBMCs supplied cDNA or gDNA.

As originally analysed: For nucleated cells, counts were estimated from reference gene primer amplification. Clones were sequenced by immunoSEQ multiplex PCR, and TCRdb holds only the in-frame ones, with some missing. From that table come the V and J calls and clone size; the DNA was used to work out D and trimming. The sample contains 150,000 or so clones, around 84% of which appear only once. The length of the CDR3 is 14 residues. From germline, CDR1 is SEHNR and CDR2 FQNEAQ (reference sequence). Trimming pared 1 base from V and 2 bases from J, leaving 8 bases between. This chain joins TRBV7-9 and TRBJ1-1, with unresolved D. This TCR was sampled from a woman in her forties or fifties in a cohort sampled during active or convalescent COVID-19. Sequenced material: peripheral blood. CDR3 in amino acids: CASSLGGGNTEAFF. The CDR3 DNA reads as TGTGCCAGCAGCTTAGGAGGAGGCAACACTGAAGCTTTCTTT.